The 12 T cell receptor beta chains in this list originate from one sample, sequenced in a study of long-term antiretroviral therapy in people with HIV. The assay, immunoSEQ v3.0, was run at survey level. Clones were read by immunoSEQ multiplex PCR, and TCRdb kept only the in-frame ones, dropping some. This sample has about 17,000 clones, with approximately 82% found just once. Source: unsorted PBMCs, taken 0.3 years before starting antiretroviral therapy. The receptor source for this set is a man in his forties or fifties with HIV.

The chain is built from TRBV27 and TRBJ2-7, with 10 nucleotides matching TRBD2. The CDR3 covers 15 residues. V lost 4 bases and J lost 7; bases outside the gene matches: 10. Germline CDR1 reads MNHEY; CDR2 reads SMNVEV (reference sequence). Here the CDR3 DNA reads TGTGCCAGCAGTTCCGGGACTAGCGCGACTGGGGAGCAGTACTTC. Amino acids: CASSSGTSATGEQYF.

V and J are TRBV4-3 and TRBJ2-7, with D unclear. This CDR3 region has 14 residues. The ends were cut back, 1 base at V and 1 base at J, with 8 bases in the middle. Germline-derived CDR1 and CDR2 are LGHNA and YSLEER. The CDR3 DNA reads TGCGCCAGCAGCCAAGTGGACGGTTCCTACGAGCAGTACTTC. Translation gives CASSQVDGSYEQYF.

This clone counts as large. The gene calls are TRBV28 and TRBJ1-2; D possibly corresponds to TRBD1 (6 bases). Trimming stripped 6 bases from V and 4 bases from J, with 21 bases between. Germline CDR1 is MDHEN and CDR2 is SYDVKM. The CDR3 totals 16 residues. CDR3 nucleotide sequence: TGTGCCAGCAGCTCAATCCGGACAGATGTCGTCTATGGCTACACCTTC. Residues: CASSSIRTDVVYGYTF.

The gene calls are TRBV19 and TRBJ2-4; D not resolved. Germline V gives CDR1 LNHDA, CDR2 SQIVND (reference sequence). Trimming took off 4 bases at V and 9 bases at J, with 10 bases between the two ends. CDR3 length: 12 amino acids. Written as DNA, the CDR3 is TGTGCCAGTAGTAAACCACTGCCCATTCAGTACTTC. Encoded protein: CASSKPLPIQYF.

The chain links TRBV11-3 to TRBJ1-1; 7 positions agree with TRBD1. Trimming at V came to 8 bases and at J to 4 bases, leaving 10 bases not matched to a gene. The CDR3 length is 14 residues. Per the germline V gene, CDR1 is SGHNT and CDR2 is YENEEA. CDR3 amino acids: CASGSGGRLTEAFF. CDR3 DNA sequence: TGTGCCAGCGGATCAGGGGGTAGGCTCACTGAAGCTTTCTTT.

This rearrangement joins TRBV11-2 to TRBJ2-7; unclear D gene. V lost 4 bases, J lost 1 base, and 11 bases lay in between. The CDR3 has 14 residues. The V gene's germline CDR1 is SGHAT and CDR2 FQNNGV. The CDR3, as DNA: TGTGCCAGCAGCTCTAGACCGAATTCCTACGAGCAGTACTTC. Its protein is CASSSRPNSYEQYF.

The genes are TRBV19 and TRBJ2-1, with 7 bases fitting TRBD1. Trimming at V came to 1 base and at J to 5 bases, leaving 8 bases not matched to a gene. Germline loops: CDR1 LNHDA, CDR2 SQIVND (reference sequence). This CDR3 spans 16 amino acids. CDR3 coding DNA: TGTGCCAGTAGTATAGGTTGGCCAGGGGGAAACAATGAGCAGTTCTTC. The encoded protein is CASSIGWPGGNNEQFF.

The chain couples TRBV2 to TRBJ1-5; D remains unclear. The CDR3 is 13 residues long. V lost 1 base to trimming and J lost 7 bases, with 8 bases between them. Looked up from germline, CDR1 is SNHLY and CDR2 is FYNNEI. CDR3 sequence (DNA): TGTGCCAGCAGTGAAGGGTGGGAACAGCCCCAGCATTTT. Translation: CASSEGWEQPQHF.

The chain links TRBV19 to TRBJ1-2; possibly TRBD1 for D (6 bases). The V gene lost 7 bases and the J gene lost 6 bases, with 12 bases spanning the gap. The CDR3 extends over 12 amino acids. Germline V gene lookup returns CDR1 LNHDA and CDR2 SQIVND (reference sequence). CDR3 amino acids: CASTRPGDGYTF. As DNA, the CDR3 is TGTGCCAGTACGCGTCCAGGGGATGGCTACACCTTC.

V usage is TRBV10-2 and J usage is TRBJ2-3, with D uncertain. Per germline, CDR1 WSHSY and CDR2 SAAADI. The V end was cut by 0 bases, the J end by 3 bases, with 7 bases between. This CDR3 comprises 14 residues. The CDR3 protein is CASSESYRTDTQYF. CDR3 in DNA: TGCGCCAGCAGTGAGTCATACCGAACAGATACGCAGTATTTT.

The CDR3 region is CASSLTTGAYEQYF. The CDR3 coding sequence is TGTGCCAGCAGCTTAACGACAGGGGCCTACGAGCAGTACTTC. The gene calls are TRBV13 and TRBJ2-7, with 8 bases identical to TRBD1. The V and J ends lost 2 bases and 2 bases, in that order; junction bases with no gene match: 2. Germline V gene lookup returns CDR1 PRHDT and CDR2 FYEKMQ (reference sequence). CDR3 length: 14 residues. Together with reference TRBV13 and TRBJ2-7, the CDR3 gives the full variable domain: AAGVIQSPRHLIKEKRETATLKCYPIPRHDTVYWYQQGPGQDPQFLISFYEKMQSDKGSIPDRFSAQQFSDYHSELNMSSLELGDSALYFCASSLTTGAYEQYFGPGTRLTVT.

The genes are TRBV5-4 and TRBJ2-1; 7 bases match TRBD2. The J segment lost 3 bases and the V segment lost 7 bases, leaving 10 bases of the junction unmatched. CDR3 length equals 15 residues. CDR1 is SGHNT, CDR2 YYREEE, per germline (reference sequence). CDR3 region: CASSGGGRSYNEQFF. CDR3 coding DNA: TGTGCCAGCTCGGGGGGAGGGAGAAGCTACAATGAGCAGTTCTTC. Full variable domain (outside the CDR3, taken from reference TRBV5-4 and TRBJ2-1): ETGVTQSPTHLIKTRGQQVTLRCSSQSGHNTVSWYQQALGQGPQFIFQYYREEENGRGNFPPRFSGLQFPNYSSELNVNALELDDSALYLCASSGGGRSYNEQFFGPGTRLTVL.